The next 17 T cell receptor beta chains were all read from a single sample in a study of blood T cell repertoires in COVID-19. Clones were read by immunoSEQ multiplex PCR, and TCRdb kept only the in-frame ones, dropping some. The sample yields some 200,000 clones, 80% to 95% seen once. The sequencing sample was made of peripheral blood. Receptors were obtained from a man in his fifties with acute or convalescent COVID-19.

V usage is TRBV9 and J usage is TRBJ2-1, with D tentatively TRBD1 (6 bases). The V end lost 3 bases, the J end lost 6 bases, and 19 bases lay between the germline ends. Germline CDR1 reads SGDLS; CDR2 reads YYNGEE. The CDR3 spans 16 residues. CDR3 sequence: CASSEGVTVGRNEQFF. The CDR3 DNA sequence: TGTGCCAGCAGCGAGGGGGTTACAGTGGGGCGCAATGAGCAGTTCTTC.

The genes are TRBV11-3 and TRBJ2-2; 7 nucleotides agree with TRBD1. Germline-derived CDR1 and CDR2 are SGHNT and YENEEA. V lost 5 bases to trimming and J lost 8 bases; unmatched junction nucleotides: 11. The CDR3 sequence is 15 residues long. CDR3 amino acids: CASSPTGSIRGELFF. The CDR3 DNA reads as TGTGCCAGCAGCCCGACAGGGAGTATAAGGGGGGAGCTGTTTTTT.

This clone showed up just a few times. Different DNA sequences within this sample yield the same CDR3. This chain joins TRBV9 and TRBJ1-1; unclear D gene. CDR3 length: 13 amino acids. V lost 0 bases, J lost 1 base, and 4 bases lay in between. Looked up from germline, CDR1 is SGDLS and CDR2 is YYNGEE. CDR3 amino acids: CASSVAGNTEAFF. As DNA, the CDR3 is TGTGCCAGCAGCGTAGCCGGGAACACTGAAGCTTTCTTT.

The gene calls are TRBV28 and TRBJ2-2; 7 bases map to TRBD2. V dropped 8 bases and J dropped 4; count of bases not matched to a gene: 10. CDR1 MDHEN and CDR2 SYDVKM come from the germline V gene. This CDR3 region has 15 residues. The CDR3: CASSVGEGVTGELFF. The CDR3 bases are TGTGCCAGCTCAGTGGGGGAGGGCGTCACCGGGGAGCTGTTTTTT.

The chain uses TRBV5-1 and TRBJ2-1; TRBD2 aligns across 9 bases. V was clipped by 0 bases and J by 12 bases; unmatched bases: 1. The CDR3 is 12 amino acids. Looked up from germline, CDR1 is SGHRS and CDR2 is YFSETQ. CDR3 bases: TGCGCCAGCAGCTTGGAAGCGGGAGGGCAGTTCTTC. This gives the protein CASSLEAGGQFF.

The CDR3 region has the DNA TGTGCCAGCAGCTATACAGGGGACACTGAAGCTTTCTTT. This sequence encodes CASSYTGDTEAFF. The chain carries TRBV5-6 and TRBJ1-1; 7 bases fit TRBD1. This CDR3 is built from 13 residues. V shed 3 bases, J shed 3 bases, and the junction held 2 bases outside the gene matches. Germline-derived CDR1 and CDR2 are SGHDT and YYEEEE.

The chain uses TRBV28 and TRBJ2-3, with TRBD2 as a possible D gene (5 bases). V dropped 2 bases and J dropped 3 bases, with 12 bases sitting between them. Germline assignment: CDR1 MDHEN and CDR2 SYDVKM. The CDR3 consists of 15 residues. CDR3 amino acids: CASSLAGVVTDTQYF. CDR3 sequence (DNA): TGTGCCAGCAGTTTAGCCGGGGTAGTGACAGATACGCAGTATTTT.

This clone was counted a single time. The rearrangement links TRBV27 to TRBJ1-1; possibly TRBD1 for D (6 bases). Trimming took 8 bases from V and 11 from J, leaving 15 bases between them. The germline CDR1 and CDR2 sequences are MNHEY and SMNVEV (reference sequence). The length of the CDR3 is 11 residues. The CDR3 protein is CASGTGFVAFF. The CDR3 DNA reads as TGTGCCAGCGGAACAGGGTTCGTCGCTTTCTTT.

The chain employs TRBV10-2 and TRBJ1-2; 8 bases are a match to TRBD1. CDR3 length equals 14 residues. Germline CDR1 is WSHSY and CDR2 is SAAADI. J lost 3 bases, V lost 5 bases, and 5 bases had no gene match. CDR3 loop: CASSLDRAYYGYTF. The CDR3 DNA sequence: TGCGCCAGCAGTCTGGACAGGGCCTACTATGGCTACACCTTC.

The chain employs TRBV7-2 and TRBJ1-1; perhaps TRBD1 as D (6 bases). V gave up 7 bases and J gave up 5 bases, with 17 bases separating them. The CDR3 covers 14 residues. The V gene's germline CDR1 is SGHTA and CDR2 FQGNSA. This CDR3 is CASTAQGRRTEAFF. The CDR3 coding sequence is TGTGCCAGCACCGCGCAGGGGCGCCGGACTGAAGCTTTCTTT.

This chain uses TRBV10-3 with TRBJ2-5, with 9 bases that match TRBD1. V lost 5 bases to trimming and J lost 10 bases; unmatched junction nucleotides: 8. This CDR3 is 13 amino acids long. Germline lookup yields CDR1 ENHRY and CDR2 SYGVKD. The CDR3 DNA sequence: TGTGCCATCAGTACTGACAGGGGGGAGGGCCAGTACTTC. It specifies CAISTDRGEGQYF.

This clone was seen a single time. V gene TRBV24-1 combines with J gene TRBJ2-3, with 12 bases that match TRBD2. The CDR3 length is 18 residues. V trimming: 2 bases; J trimming: 4 bases; junction bases outside the gene matches: 9. Germline CDR1 reads KGHDR; CDR2 reads SFDVKD. The CDR3 here is CATSDYPSGRASSDTQYF. DNA for the CDR3: TGTGCCACCAGTGATTACCCTAGCGGGAGGGCTTCATCAGATACGCAGTATTTT.

The chain is built from TRBV18 and TRBJ1-1; 7 bases map to TRBD1. This CDR3 spans 14 amino acids. The V segment lost 2 bases and the J segment 0 bases; nucleotides outside the gene matches: 0. From germline, CDR1 is KGHSH and CDR2 LQKENI. Written as DNA, the CDR3 is TGTGCCAGCTCACCAGGACAGGTGAACACTGAAGCTTTCTTT. Amino acid sequence: CASSPGQVNTEAFF. Drawing the rest from reference TRBV18 and TRBJ1-1, the complete variable domain is NAGVMQNPRHLVRRRGQEARLRCSPMKGHSHVYWYRQLPEEGLKFMVYLQKENIIDESGMPKERFSAEFPKEGPSILRIQQVVRGDSAAYFCASSPGQVNTEAFFGQGTRLTVV.

The J gene is TRBJ2-3, the V gene TRBV3-1 (or the pseudogene TRBV3-2); unclear D gene. Germline V gives CDR1 LGHDT, CDR2 YNNKEL (reference sequence). The CDR3 runs to 16 residues. V lost 0 bases to trimming and J lost 0 bases, with 10 bases between them. CDR3 DNA: TGTGCCAGCAGCCAAGATCCAGGAACTAGCACAGATACGCAGTATTTT. Translated: CASSQDPGTSTDTQYF.

This clone was counted once. The chain is built from TRBV27 and TRBJ1-6, with 12 bases matching TRBD1. This CDR3 is 16 amino acids long. The germline V gene has CDR1 MNHEY and CDR2 SMNVEV (reference sequence). The junction had 6 bases not matched to a gene; V was cut back by 3 bases and J by 9 bases. In DNA form, the CDR3 reads TGTGCCAGCAGTTTGGAGGGACAGGGGGCTTTTTCACCCCTCCACTTT. Its protein product is CASSLEGQGAFSPLHF.

The chain is built from TRBV28 and TRBJ1-5; D is possibly TRBD1 (5 bases). This CDR3 has 15 amino acids. The germline V and J ends were trimmed by 6 bases and 2 bases, with 14 bases remaining between them. Germline loops: CDR1 MDHEN, CDR2 SYDVKM. The DNA of the CDR3 is TGTGCCAGCAGCGAAGAAGGCAGGGGCAATCAGCCCCAGCATTTT. Translated: CASSEEGRGNQPQHF. Full variable domain (rest looked up from reference TRBV28 and TRBJ1-5): DVKVTQSSRYLVKRTGEKVFLECVQDMDHENMFWYRQDPGLGLRLIYFSYDVKMKEKGDIPEGYSVSREKKERFSLILESASTNQTSMYLCASSEEGRGNQPQHFGDGTRLSIL.

V usage is TRBV27 and J usage is TRBJ2-7, with 11 bases lining up with TRBD1. Trimming took 1 base from V and 4 from J; bases not matched to a gene: 9. The CDR3 length is 17 residues. Germline CDR1 is MNHEY and CDR2 is SMNVEV (reference sequence). The CDR3 DNA is TGTGCCAGCAGTTTATGGGGCCGGGACAGGGGGTCGTACGAGCAGTACTTC. It translates to CASSLWGRDRGSYEQYF.